This T cell receptor beta chain was sequenced during a study of tumor-infiltrating lymphocytes in localized non-small cell lung cancer (dated by TCRdb to the early 2020s). The study in broad terms: The cohort included patients whose samples were collected after neoadjuvant chemotherapy, as well as both smokers and never-smokers and several histologies. From each patient came resected tumor tissue plus uninvolved lung tissue from that same patient, and the uninvolved lung tissue was described as non-adjacent to the tumor. Flow cytometry, multiplex immunofluorescence, RNA-seq, exome sequencing and proteomics were applied to the same patients as TCR sequencing, which was one of several integrated assays. In total, the ICON cohort was made up of 150 or so surgical patients who had localized non-small cell lung cancer and whose tumors were resected. A total of some 50 patients were included in the paired tumor versus uninvolved lung comparison of immunoSEQ T-cell fraction. The research as a whole found: No association of tumor T-cell fraction from TCR sequencing with recurrence-free survival was found (p = 0.61). Different pieces of the same tissue were used for different assays, so technical variation could not be separated from intratumor heterogeneity. Since assay coverage differed from patient to patient depending on how much tissue was available, TCR sequencing was done for only a subset of the cohort. TCRbeta sequencing supported higher T cell infiltration in tumors than in uninvolved lung tissue, consistent with immunofluorescence CD3 counts. No difference in TCR-derived T-cell fraction was observed between the flow cytometry-defined immunotypes IM1 (good prognosis) and IM2 (poor prognosis).

Enrollment in ICON was initiated in 2016, and the last patient was enrolled in late 2018. From a subcohort of around 78 patients, fresh tumor and matched uninvolved tissue were collected for in-depth immune analyses, including TCR sequencing. No cell sorting was done, and TCR sequencing was instead run on DNA isolated from bulk tissue. The germline V gene encodes CDR1 SNHLY and CDR2 FYNNEI. Relative to germline, V is 6 bases shorter and J is 7 bases shorter, with 7 bases between their ends. CDR3 length: 11 amino acids, cysteine to phenylalanine. Of the read, only the CDR3 DNA is kept; its 33 bases are in frame from base 1. With respect to this clone: No cognate antigen has been identified for it. No quality values exist for individual bases; no much larger clone is one base distant.

The T-cell fraction in tumor and uninvolved lung tissue was obtained from TCR sequencing using the immunoSEQ assay. Per the original workflow: To analyze survival, patients were divided into a high T-cell fraction group (upper tertile) and a low T-cell fraction group (lower two tertiles), and the two groups were compared using a log-rank test. A signed-rank test was used to test differences in T-cell fraction between paired tumor and uninvolved lung samples. The table comes from immuneACCESS by way of TCRdb, which keeps in-frame sequences with V and J called. Part of the clones is missing from these tables; in studies checked, under half for an unresolved V gene and the rest for unknown reasons. D and trimming were read from the DNA, whereas the V and J calls and clone size are those reported in that table. In this sample the table shows under 7,500 clones, around 60% of which occur a single time. Clones ranked in the top ten supply roughly an eighth of the sample.

Specimen: lung tumor tissue. The origin of this receptor is a human donor with non-small cell lung cancer. The chain was built from TRBV2 and TRBJ1-3; TRBD1 is a possible D gene, resting on 5 matching bases. The CDR3: CASRTVNTIYF. The nucleotide sequence reads TGTGCCAGCAGGACAGTGAACACCATATATTTT.